The 10 T cell receptor beta chains reported below all come from one sample, sequenced in a study of T cell responses to AZD1222 COVID-19 vaccine. Repertoires were generated with immunoSEQ multiplex PCR, while TCRdb's copy carries only in-frame clones and drops some. The sample includes 150,000 to 200,000 clones, approximately 89% of them seen just once. Source: peripheral blood, taken 28 days after the second AZD1222 dose. The source of these receptors is an adult who received the AZD1222 COVID-19 vaccine.

In DNA form, the CDR3 reads TGCGCCAGCAGCTTGGTGGCGGGGACGGGCGAGCAGTACTTC. It yields the protein CASSLVAGTGEQYF. This rearrangement joins TRBV5-1 to TRBJ2-7, with D maybe TRBD2 (6 bases). This CDR3 is 14 amino acids long. The V gene lost 0 bases and the J gene lost 6 bases, with 13 bases spanning the gap. CDR1 is SGHRS and CDR2 is YFSETQ in the germline V gene.

This clone was recorded only once. The rearrangement links TRBV4-1 to TRBJ2-1; TRBD2 matches 10 bases. V trimming: 1 base; J trimming: 5 bases; junction bases outside the gene matches: 2. CDR1 is MGHRA and CDR2 is YSYEKL in the germline V gene. The CDR3 is 15 residues long. CDR3 in DNA: TGCGCCAGCAGCCAAGTACTAGCGGGGAACAATGAGCAGTTCTTC. Protein product: CASSQVLAGNNEQFF.

This chain links TRBV6-5 with TRBJ1-1, with D uncertain. CDR3 length equals 16 residues. Trimming pared 2 bases from V and 2 bases from J, leaving 15 bases between. Looked up from germline, CDR1 is MNHEY and CDR2 is SVGAGI. CDR3 sequence (DNA): TGTGCCAGCAGTTACCCACGGACGGGGAAAAACACTGAAGCTTTCTTT. Translated, it gives CASSYPRTGKNTEAFF.

This chain uses TRBV11-2 with TRBJ2-7, with D unresolved. V was shortened by 5 bases and J by 3 bases, with 17 bases between the two germline ends. The CDR3 is 15 residues long. In germline, CDR1 is SGHAT, CDR2 FQNNGV. CDR3 loop: CASSLTPVYRYEQYF. The CDR3, as DNA: TGTGCCAGCAGCCTAACCCCAGTTTATCGCTACGAGCAGTACTTC. Supplemented by reference TRBV11-2 and TRBJ2-7, the full variable domain reads EAGVAQSPRYKIIEKRQSVAFWCNPISGHATLYWYQQILGQGPKLLIQFQNNGVVDDSQLPKDRFSAERLKGVDSTLKIQPAKLEDSAVYLCASSLTPVYRYEQYFGPGTRLTVT.

The V gene is TRBV5-8, the J gene TRBJ2-5; TRBD2 is a possible D gene (6 bases). Trimming left V 1 base short and J 5 bases short, with 15 bases between. Germline loops: CDR1 SGHTS, CDR2 YDEGEE. This CDR3 spans 15 amino acids. In DNA, the CDR3 is TGTGCCAGCAGCTTGTGGGACTCACGACTGGAGACCCAGTACTTC. As protein: CASSLWDSRLETQYF. The variable domain in full, with the rest retrieved from reference TRBV5-8 and TRBJ2-5, is EAGVTQSPTHLIKTRGQQATLRCSPISGHTSVYWYQQALGLGLQFLLWYDEGEERNRGNFPPRFSGRQFPNYSSELNVNALELEDSALYLCASSLWDSRLETQYFGPGTRLLVL.

This chain joins TRBV19 and TRBJ1-5; D is uncertain. The CDR3 extends over 12 amino acids. Germline-derived CDR1 and CDR2 are LNHDA and SQIVND (reference sequence). V was trimmed by 5 bases and J by 9 bases, leaving 11 bases between them. CDR3 protein: CASSAGFRPQHF. Written as DNA, the CDR3 is TGTGCCAGTAGTGCGGGGTTTCGGCCCCAGCATTTT. The full variable domain, completed using reference TRBV19 and TRBJ1-5, is DGGITQSPKYLFRKEGQNVTLSCEQNLNHDAMYWYRQDPGQGLRLIYYSQIVNDFQKGDIAEGYSVSREKKESFPLTVTSAQKNPTAFYLCASSAGFRPQHFGDGTRLSIL.

The chain couples TRBV27 to TRBJ2-5; the D gene is possibly TRBD1 (6 bases). The V end was cut by 2 bases, the J end by 5 bases, with 18 bases between. The germline gives CDR1 MNHEY, CDR2 SMNVEV (reference sequence). The CDR3 sequence is 16 residues long. CDR3: CASSLLNTGNWETQYF. DNA of the CDR3: TGTGCCAGCAGTTTACTGAATACAGGGAACTGGGAGACCCAGTACTTC.

The chain links TRBV2 to TRBJ2-1; D could derive from TRBD1 or TRBD2 (5 bases each). CDR1 SNHLY and CDR2 FYNNEI come from the germline V gene. The CDR3 totals 16 residues. V lost 5 bases to trimming and J lost 3 bases, with 17 bases between them. This CDR3 is CASSQGPPGSYNEQFF. In DNA, the CDR3 is TGTGCCAGCAGTCAGGGACCTCCGGGAAGCTACAATGAGCAGTTCTTC. Full variable domain (rest looked up from reference TRBV2 and TRBJ2-1): EPEVTQTPSHQVTQMGQEVILRCVPISNHLYFYWYRQILGQKVEFLVSFYNNEISEKSEIFDDQFSVERPDGSNFTLKIRSTKLEDSAMYFCASSQGPPGSYNEQFFGPGTRLTVL.

Worth noting for this clone: Sequence at one end of the junction differs from germline and may be a read error. The V call is TRBV7-3, the J call TRBJ2-3, with D possibly TRBD2 on 6 matching bases. CDR1 is SGHTA, CDR2 FQGTGA, per germline. This CDR3 spans 11 amino acids. The CDR3 protein is CASSPGGRLFF. The CDR3 DNA reads TGTGCCAGCAGCCCCGGGGGACGGCTATTTTTT.

This clone was detected a few times. The chain carries TRBV18 and TRBJ1-1; D call uncertain. Trimming removed 3 bases from V and 6 bases from J, with 14 bases in between. CDR1 is KGHSH and CDR2 is LQKENI in the germline V gene. The CDR3 length is 14 residues. The CDR3 coding sequence is TGTGCCAGCTCACCTCGGCACGAGGGCCCTGAAGCTTTCTTT. Amino acid sequence: CASSPRHEGPEAFF.